This T cell receptor beta chain was captured in a study of post-analysis software for immune sequencing data. The overall study: Secondary progressive, relapsing-remitting and progressive-relapsing multiple sclerosis were among the included disease courses. Notes on the study in general: Under the F measure, samples that were prepared in one batch clustered strongly together. Controls had lower frequencies than patients of about 5 TRBV segments, which included TRBV5-6, TRBV5-1 and TRBV20-1. There was significantly lower normalized Chao1 diversity in multiple sclerosis patients than in controls.

With respect to this clonotype: What it binds is unknown.

Germline V gene data show CDR1 as MGHRA and CDR2 as YSYEKL. The CDR3 has 16 residues. Trimming removed 0 bases from V and 2 bases from J; junction bases left unmatched: 3. TCR beta libraries were prepared from cDNA with unique molecular identifiers. The source material, roughly 0.85 to 10 million T cells, gave rise to 500,000 or so cDNA molecules. Using its own MiXCR run on the PCR reads, TCRdb lists one record per CDR3 protein. This sample has hundreds of thousands of distinct CDR3 sequences, with around 44% found just once. The chain recombines TRBV4-1 with TRBJ1-5, with TRBD1 matching over 8 bases. Sequenced material: blood. The clonotype comes from a girl between 10 and 17 years old with multiple sclerosis. The CDR3 loop reads CASSQDGQGRNQPQHF. As DNA, the CDR3 is TGCGCCAGCAGCCAAGATGGACAGGGCCGCAATCAGCCCCAGCATTTT.